These 6 T cell receptor beta chains were all obtained from the same sample, sequenced in a study of lymphopenia after photon versus proton radiotherapy. Method: immunoSEQ multiplex PCR; TCRdb's copy keeps in-frame clones and lacks some. The table has some 25,000 clones, 70% to 85% seen once. Sequencing was performed on peripheral blood, taken from a patient treated with proton-based radiotherapy. The origin of the receptors is a woman between 65 and 79 years old with pancreatic cancer.

This sequence joins TRBV30 and TRBJ1-2; D is unclear. From germline, CDR1 is GTSNPN and CDR2 SVGIG (reference sequence). V was shortened by 3 bases and J by 4 bases, with 9 bases between the two germline ends. The CDR3 sequence is 12 residues long. CDR3: CAWRTSVYGYTF. CDR3 DNA: TGTGCCTGGAGAACGAGTGTCTATGGCTACACCTTC.

The chain carries TRBV14 and TRBJ1-5; a weak D match, TRBD1 (5 bases). The CDR3 covers 13 residues. Germline CDR1 reads SGHDN; CDR2 reads FVKESK. V shed 5 bases and J shed 5 bases, with 10 bases lying between them. CDR3 coding DNA: TGTGCCAGCAGCTCAGGGTACTATCAGCCCCAGCATTTT. Its protein is CASSSGYYQPQHF.

V is TRBV27 and J is TRBJ1-5, with D perhaps TRBD1 (5 bases). The CDR3 runs to 16 residues. In germline, CDR1 is MNHEY, CDR2 SMNVEV (reference sequence). CDR3 in amino acids: CDIPGRRPYSNQPQHF. The CDR3, as DNA: TGTGACATACCGGGACGGAGGCCATATAGCAATCAGCCCCAGCATTTT.

This clone has just one count. At one of its ends the junction is not consistent with the germline gene, which may arise from a read error. The chain has TRBV7-7 and TRBJ2-7; weak D call: TRBD1 (5 bases). The CDR3 consists of 13 residues. Germline loops: CDR1 SSHAT, CDR2 FNYEAQ (reference sequence). In DNA form, the CDR3 reads TGTGCTAGCAGCTTAGGAGAACAGGCAGAGCAGTACTTC. Its protein product is CASSLGEQAEQYF.

This chain uses TRBV18 with TRBJ1-1; maybe TRBD1 (5 bases). Trimming cost V 1 base and J 0 bases, with 6 bases left between them. The length of the CDR3 is 14 residues. From germline, CDR1 is KGHSH and CDR2 LQKENI. CDR3 region: CASSPQGMNTEAFF. The CDR3 DNA sequence: TGTGCCAGCTCACCACAGGGGATGAACACTGAAGCTTTCTTT. The full variable domain, with the rest looked up from reference TRBV18 and TRBJ1-1, is NAGVMQNPRHLVRRRGQEARLRCSPMKGHSHVYWYRQLPEEGLKFMVYLQKENIIDESGMPKERFSAEFPKEGPSILRIQQVVRGDSAAYFCASSPQGMNTEAFFGQGTRLTVV.

The rearrangement uses TRBV4-3 and TRBJ2-1, with 10 bases fitting TRBD2. Germline lookup yields CDR1 LGHNA and CDR2 YSLEER. V lost 0 bases and J lost 2; bases outside the gene matches: 10. The CDR3 has 19 amino acids. The CDR3 loop is CASSQEWASGSLTYNEQFF. The CDR3 nucleotides read TGCGCCAGCAGCCAAGAGTGGGCTAGCGGGAGTCTGACCTACAATGAGCAGTTCTTC.